This T cell receptor beta chain was recovered during a study of cytomegalovirus exposure and HLA in healthy donors. General study points: Available immune exposure information covered CMV serostatus only. Earlier analysis found most TCR beta V segments productive about 87% or about 30% of the time.

CDR1 and CDR2 from the germline V gene are SGHVS and FNYEAQ. V lost 5 bases and J 10 bases, leaving 24 bases between the germline ends. CDR3 length: 16 amino acids. The primer mix had 60 Vbeta and 13 Jbeta primers. Assay used: immunoSEQ multiplex PCR; TCRdb lists only in-frame clones, some missing. The profile covers 210,000 or so clones, with approximately 78% appearing a single time and about 0.45% taken by the ten largest. To note about this clone: Its antigen is undetermined.

V and J are TRBV7-6 and TRBJ2-1; perhaps TRBD2 as D (5 bases). The material sequenced was PBMCs. This TCR came from a boy between 10 and 17 years old in good health and CMV-seronegative. CDR3 in DNA: TGTGCCAGCAGCCCTCCGCCAGCGGAGGAGGAAGGGGAGCAGTTCTTC. Protein sequence: CASSPPPAEEEGEQFF.